Below, 29 T cell receptor beta chains from the same sample are listed, as sequenced in a study of cytomegalovirus exposure and HLA in healthy donors. The PCR employed 60 Vbeta primers together with 13 Jbeta primers. TCRdb's table, derived via immunoSEQ multiplex PCR, lists solely in-frame clones and lacks some. The table shows about 160,000 clones, with about three quarters occurring only once. The sample was PBMCs. The receptors shown here come from a man aged 40-49 years in good health and CMV-seropositive.

This rearrangement joins TRBV18 to TRBJ1-3, with D possibly TRBD1 on 6 matching bases. The CDR3 extends over 21 amino acids. The germline V and J ends were trimmed by 2 bases and 0 bases, with 26 bases remaining between them. Germline V gene sequence: CDR1 KGHSH, CDR2 LQKENI. The CDR3: CASSPVLLNTGGQHSGNTIYF. The CDR3 region has the DNA TGTGCCAGCTCACCAGTCCTGCTAAACACGGGGGGCCAACACTCTGGAAACACCATATATTTT.

Written as DNA, the CDR3 is TGTGCCAGCAGCTACAGGACTAGCGGGAGCCCCACCGGGGAGCTGTTTTTT. Its translation: CASSYRTSGSPTGELFF. The V and J genes are TRBV7-9 and TRBJ2-2; 13 nucleotides align to TRBD2. The CDR3 is 17 amino acids. The J segment lost 4 bases and the V segment lost 4 bases, leaving 6 bases of the junction unmatched. Per the germline V gene, CDR1 is SEHNR and CDR2 is FQNEAQ (reference sequence). Using reference TRBV7-9 and TRBJ2-2 for the parts outside the CDR3, the full variable domain is DTGVSQNPRHKITKRGQNVTFRCDPISEHNRLYWYRQTLGQGPEFLTYFQNEAQLEKSRLLSDRFSAERPKGSFSTLEIQRTEQGDSAMYLCASSYRTSGSPTGELFFGEGSRLTVL.

The V and J genes are TRBV30 and TRBJ2-2; D is ambiguous. The germline V and J ends were trimmed by 3 bases and 5 bases, with 4 bases remaining between them. Germline V gene data show CDR1 as GTSNPN and CDR2 as SVGIG (reference sequence). The CDR3 consists of 11 residues. The CDR3 is CAWRRTGELFF. The CDR3 bases are TGTGCCTGGAGGAGAACCGGGGAGCTGTTTTTT. Full variable domain (remainder filled in from reference TRBV30 and TRBJ2-2): SQTIHQWPATLVQPVGSPLSLECTVEGTSNPNLYWYRQAAGRGLQLLFYSVGIGQISSEVPQNLSASRPQDRQFILSSKKLLLSDSGFYLCAWRRTGELFFGEGSRLTVL.

The chain has TRBV27 and TRBJ2-5; 7 bases map to TRBD1. With the DNA end fitting TRBJ2-7 better, the J assignment may be wrong. From germline, CDR1 is MNHEY and CDR2 SMNVEV (reference sequence). CDR3 length: 14 amino acids. The CDR3 sequence: CASSLMSGGYEQYF. The DNA for the CDR3 is TGTGCCAGCAGTTTAATGTCAGGGGGCTACGAGCAGTACTTC.

This chain connects TRBV5-1 to TRBJ2-2, with TRBD1 matching over 7 bases. Germline loops: CDR1 SGHRS, CDR2 YFSETQ. Trimming cost V 4 bases and J 3 bases; bases outside gene matches: 6. This CDR3 spans 15 amino acids. CDR3 residues: CASSPDRVYTGELFF. The CDR3 DNA is TGCGCCAGCAGCCCCGACAGGGTTTACACCGGGGAGCTGTTTTTT. Drawing the rest from reference TRBV5-1 and TRBJ2-2, the complete variable domain is KAGVTQTPRYLIKTRGQQVTLSCSPISGHRSVSWYQQTPGQGLQFLFEYFSETQRNKGNFPGRFSGRQFSNSRSEMNVSTLELGDSALYLCASSPDRVYTGELFFGEGSRLTVL.

The chain combines TRBV5-6 with TRBJ2-1; TRBD2 agrees at 9 bases. V lost 0 bases to trimming and J lost 4 bases; unmatched junction nucleotides: 11. From germline, CDR1 is SGHDT and CDR2 YYEEEE. The CDR3 has 18 residues. The CDR3 sequence is CASSLAIRTSEIYNEQFF. In nucleotides, the CDR3 is TGTGCCAGCAGCTTGGCTATCCGGACTAGCGAGATATACAATGAGCAGTTCTTC.

This clone came up a few times. CDR3 sequence reads: CASSLGGGVGNEQFF. The CDR3 DNA follows: TGTGCCAGCAGCTTGGGGGGAGGGGTTGGGAATGAGCAGTTCTTC. V is TRBV5-6 and J is TRBJ2-1; 7 bases match TRBD2. This CDR3 is built from 15 residues. Trimming cost V 0 bases and J 7 bases; bases outside gene matches: 7. Germline V CDR1 and CDR2: SGHDT, YYEEEE.

The V gene is TRBV5-1, the J gene TRBJ1-2; no clear D gene. The CDR3 has 12 residues. V was shortened by 5 bases and J by 8 bases, with 13 bases between the two germline ends. Germline loops: CDR1 SGHRS, CDR2 YFSETQ. The CDR3 DNA reads as TGCGCCAGCAGTTCTGCGGGGTTCGGCTACACCTTC. As protein: CASSSAGFGYTF.

Comments on this clone: The sample contains more than one DNA sequence encoding this CDR3. The CDR3 sequence: CASRGGDRATEAFF. The CDR3 DNA is TGTGCCAGTAGGGGGGGGGACAGGGCCACTGAAGCTTTCTTT. This rearrangement joins TRBV19 to TRBJ1-1; 9 bases are a match to TRBD1. The germline V gene encodes CDR1 LNHDA and CDR2 SQIVND (reference sequence). This CDR3 spans 14 amino acids. V lost 6 bases to trimming and J lost 4 bases; unmatched junction nucleotides: 6.

The V and J genes are TRBV4-2 and TRBJ2-3, with 11 positions matching TRBD2. With 2 bases clipped from V and 5 bases from J, the junction kept 6 bases outside the gene matches. From germline, CDR1 is LGHNA and CDR2 YNFKEQ. This CDR3 region has 16 residues. This CDR3 is CASSQLAGGPGDTQYF. The CDR3 coding sequence is TGTGCCAGCAGCCAATTAGCGGGAGGGCCGGGAGATACGCAGTATTTT.

This sequence joins TRBV28 and TRBJ2-7, with TRBD2 identical over 8 bases. This CDR3 is 12 amino acids long. V trimming: 6 bases; J trimming: 6 bases; junction bases outside the gene matches: 4. The germline CDR1 and CDR2 sequences are MDHEN and SYDVKM. CDR3 sequence (DNA): TGTGCCAGCAGCCCGGGAGGGTTCGAGCAGTACTTC. It encodes CASSPGGFEQYF. The variable domain in full, completed from reference TRBV28 and TRBJ2-7, reads DVKVTQSSRYLVKRTGEKVFLECVQDMDHENMFWYRQDPGLGLRLIYFSYDVKMKEKGDIPEGYSVSREKKERFSLILESASTNQTSMYLCASSPGGFEQYFGPGTRLTVT.

The V gene is TRBV19, the J gene TRBJ2-7; maybe TRBD1 (5 bases). Per germline, CDR1 LNHDA and CDR2 SQIVND (reference sequence). Between the trimmed V and J ends, which lost 5 bases and 2 bases, there was a span of 13 bases. The CDR3 extends over 14 amino acids. The CDR3: CASSPMVGPYEQYF. DNA for the CDR3: TGTGCCAGTAGTCCGATGGTGGGGCCCTACGAGCAGTACTTC. The entire variable domain, with the rest obtained from reference TRBV19 and TRBJ2-7, is as follows: DGGITQSPKYLFRKEGQNVTLSCEQNLNHDAMYWYRQDPGQGLRLIYYSQIVNDFQKGDIAEGYSVSREKKESFPLTVTSAQKNPTAFYLCASSPMVGPYEQYFGPGTRLTVT.

This chain links TRBV18 with TRBJ2-1; 8 bases are a match to TRBD1. After removal of 2 bases from V and 4 bases from J, the junction contained 7 bases not matched to a gene. The germline V gene encodes CDR1 KGHSH and CDR2 LQKENI. This CDR3 is 16 amino acids long. DNA for the CDR3: TGTGCCAGCTCACCAGGTACAGGGGGTCGATACAATGAGCAGTTCTTC. This codes for CASSPGTGGRYNEQFF.

The V gene is TRBV5-5, the J gene TRBJ2-4; 10 bases line up with TRBD1. Germline V lookup: CDR1 SGHKS, CDR2 YYEKEE (reference sequence). This CDR3 is 14 amino acids long. V gave up 2 bases and J gave up 8 bases; unmatched junction bases: 4. The CDR3 sequence is CASSLGTGVDIQYF. The DNA for the CDR3 is TGTGCCAGCAGCTTAGGGACAGGGGTGGACATTCAGTACTTC.

V usage is TRBV5-4 and J usage is TRBJ2-5; D perhaps matches TRBD1 (7 bases). V lost 1 base to trimming and J lost 5 bases, with 15 bases between them. Looked up from germline, CDR1 is SGHNT and CDR2 is YYREEE (reference sequence). This CDR3 contains 15 residues. The CDR3 DNA reads as TGTGCCAGCAGCTTGTACGCGGCAGGGGGGGAGACCCAGTACTTC. This codes for CASSLYAAGGETQYF. Variable domain in full (rest from reference TRBV5-4 and TRBJ2-5): ETGVTQSPTHLIKTRGQQVTLRCSSQSGHNTVSWYQQALGQGPQFIFQYYREEENGRGNFPPRFSGLQFPNYSSELNVNALELDDSALYLCASSLYAAGGETQYFGPGTRLLVL.

This clone showed up just once. The J gene is TRBJ2-3, the V gene TRBV25-1; D gene uncertain. V lost 10 bases, J lost 1 base, and 18 bases lay in between. Germline-derived CDR1 and CDR2 are MGHDK and SYGVNS. The CDR3 contains 15 residues. The CDR3 loop is CANSFTIPRTDTQYF. CDR3 sequence (DNA): TGTGCCAACTCTTTTACCATCCCGCGCACAGATACGCAGTATTTT.

This sequence joins TRBV19 and TRBJ1-5; 10 bases align to TRBD1. The CDR3 loop spans 15 amino acids. The junction had 8 bases not matched to a gene; V was cut back by 6 bases and J by 6 bases. In germline, CDR1 is LNHDA, CDR2 SQIVND (reference sequence). Here the CDR3 DNA reads TGTGCCAGTAGCGACTCGGGACAGGGGACTCAGCCCCAGCATTTT. Translating gives CASSDSGQGTQPQHF.

This clone was counted once. For the CDR3, the DNA is TGTGCCATCAGTGAGTTAAGAGAGAACCTTAATGAAAAACTGTTTTTT. Translating gives CAISELRENLNEKLFF. This chain uses TRBV10-3 with TRBJ1-4, with D unresolved. The CDR3 has 16 amino acids. V lost 1 base and J lost 4, with 13 bases in between. Germline CDR1 reads ENHRY; CDR2 reads SYGVKD.

The rearrangement joins TRBV2 to TRBJ1-1; the D is unclear. The CDR3 runs 13 residues. V was trimmed by 0 bases and J by 13 bases, leaving 15 bases between them. Germline CDR1 is SNHLY and CDR2 is FYNNEI. This CDR3 reads CASSEAEDLRGFF. The DNA for the CDR3 is TGTGCCAGCAGTGAAGCGGAGGACCTACGGGGTTTCTTT.

The chain recombines TRBV10-3 with TRBJ2-3; 8 bases agree with TRBD2. V was clipped by 6 bases and J by 3 bases; unmatched bases: 5. This CDR3 comprises 14 residues. Germline CDR1 reads ENHRY; CDR2 reads SYGVKD. The CDR3 nucleotides are TGTGCCATCAGCCCGGGACTAGTTACAGATACGCAGTATTTT. Amino acid sequence: CAISPGLVTDTQYF.

V gene TRBV10-2 combines with J gene TRBJ1-4; D possibly corresponds to TRBD1 (5 bases). V shed 3 bases and J shed 7 bases, with 15 bases lying between them. In germline, CDR1 is WSHSY, CDR2 SAAADI. CDR3 length: 15 amino acids. CDR3: CASSEGPLGGEKLFF. Here the CDR3 DNA reads TGCGCCAGCAGTGAAGGCCCTCTGGGGGGTGAAAAACTGTTTTTT.

The V gene is TRBV5-1, the J gene TRBJ2-3, with D perhaps matching TRBD2 (5 bases). Germline V gene data show CDR1 as SGHRS and CDR2 as YFSETQ. V was shortened by 10 bases and J by 4 bases, with 22 bases between the two germline ends. The CDR3 totals 15 residues. The CDR3 loop reads CAGSDGIGGPDTQYF. The CDR3 DNA reads as TGCGCCGGATCAGACGGGATAGGAGGTCCAGATACGCAGTATTTT. Combining the CDR3 with reference TRBV5-1 and TRBJ2-3 gives the whole variable domain KAGVTQTPRYLIKTRGQQVTLSCSPISGHRSVSWYQQTPGQGLQFLFEYFSETQRNKGNFPGRFSGRQFSNSRSEMNVSTLELGDSALYLCAGSDGIGGPDTQYFGPGTRLTVL.

This clone was recorded only once. The chain is built from TRBV6-6 and TRBJ1-1; no clear D. The CDR3 is 13 amino acids. Germline V CDR1 and CDR2: MNHNY, SVGAGI (reference sequence). Trimming took off 2 bases at V and 10 bases at J, with 14 bases between the two ends. This chain's CDR3 is CASSYLTESLAFF. The CDR3 nucleotides read TGTGCCAGCAGTTACCTTACAGAGTCTCTAGCTTTCTTT.

The CDR3 sequence: CASSRRQAERQPQHF. DNA for the CDR3: TGTGCCAGCAGTCGGAGACAGGCCGAAAGGCAGCCCCAGCATTTT. The chain couples TRBV27 to TRBJ1-5, with D tentatively TRBD1 (6 bases). V lost 5 bases to trimming and J lost 7 bases, with 18 bases between them. This CDR3 contains 15 residues. Germline V gene lookup returns CDR1 MNHEY and CDR2 SMNVEV (reference sequence).

The rearrangement uses TRBV7-3 and TRBJ2-1; 9 nucleotides line up with TRBD2. V was clipped by 5 bases and J by 7 bases; unmatched bases: 12. Germline values: CDR1 SGHTA, CDR2 FQGTGA. The CDR3 sequence is 16 residues long. The CDR3 bases are TGTGCCAGCAGCCCCTTAACAGCGGGAGGCCTTAATGAGCAGTTCTTC. Encoded protein: CASSPLTAGGLNEQFF. The full variable domain, with the rest looked up from reference TRBV7-3 and TRBJ2-1, is GAGVSQTPSNKVTEKGKYVELRCDPISGHTALYWYRQSLGQGPEFLIYFQGTGAADDSGLPNDRFFAVRPEGSVSTLKIQRTERGDSAVYLCASSPLTAGGLNEQFFGPGTRLTVL.

This sequence joins TRBV9 and TRBJ2-1, with TRBD2 identical over 12 bases. The trim removed 3 bases at V and 4 bases at J, leaving 11 bases unmatched. This CDR3 is built from 18 residues. The germline gives CDR1 SGDLS, CDR2 YYNGEE. The CDR3 sequence is CASSAFGRTSGKYNEQFF. CDR3 bases: TGTGCCAGCAGCGCTTTCGGGAGGACTAGCGGGAAATACAATGAGCAGTTCTTC. The variable domain in full, completed from reference TRBV9 and TRBJ2-1, reads DSGVTQTPKHLITATGQRVTLRCSPRSGDLSVYWYQQSLDQGLQFLIQYYNGEERAKGNILERFSAQQFPDLHSELNLSSLELGDSALYFCASSAFGRTSGKYNEQFFGPGTRLTVL.

This clone has more than one count but fewer than ten. This chain uses TRBV2 with TRBJ1-1, with D perhaps TRBD1 (6 bases). The CDR3 is 13 amino acids. Trimming cost V 7 bases and J 4 bases, with 13 bases left between them. Germline V gives CDR1 SNHLY, CDR2 FYNNEI. CDR3 sequence reads: CASIIPRGTEAFF. DNA for the CDR3: TGTGCCAGCATCATCCCCAGGGGCACTGAAGCTTTCTTT.

The gene calls are TRBV30 and TRBJ1-1, with TRBD1 matching over 7 bases. V gave up 3 bases and J gave up 8 bases; unmatched junction bases: 3. Germline CDR1 and CDR2: GTSNPN and SVGIG (reference sequence). This CDR3 contains 11 residues. The CDR3 loop is CAWSRDREAFF. The CDR3 nucleotides read TGTGCCTGGAGCCGGGACAGAGAAGCTTTCTTT.

The chain employs TRBV7-2 and TRBJ2-1; 8 bases map to TRBD2. V shed 4 bases and J 5 bases; nucleotides not matched to a gene: 7. CDR1 is SGHTA, CDR2 FQGNSA, per germline. The CDR3 is made up of 15 amino acids. CDR3 in amino acids: CASSSQAGAHNEQFF. The DNA of the CDR3 is TGTGCCAGCAGCTCCCAAGCGGGGGCCCACAATGAGCAGTTCTTC.